Described below is a single TCR beta chain sequence and its context. This entry comes from a study of blood T cell repertoires in COVID-19. Study-wide context: The samples span acute and convalescent COVID-19 from the United States, Italy and Spain. Sources were T cells, B-cell-depleted T cells, or PBMCs; the material itself was cDNA or gDNA.

As handled by the study authors: Amplification with reference gene primers provided the estimates of nucleated cell counts. Sequenced by immunoSEQ multiplex PCR; TCRdb stores in-frame clones only, minus some. Clone size and V and J calls were adopted from that table, with D and trimming inferred from the DNA. Found here are roughly 80,000 clones, approximately 88% of them singletons; the top ten hold under 7.5%. The V end was cut by 4 bases, the J end by 2 bases, with 13 bases between. Germline CDR1 is SGHDT and CDR2 is YYEEEE. The CDR3 is 15 amino acids. This receptor was obtained from a woman of 80 years or more with acute or convalescent COVID-19. Input material: peripheral blood. The rearrangement joins TRBV5-6 to TRBJ1-5; TRBD1 might be the D (6 bases). CDR3 sequence (DNA): TGTGCCAGCAGCGGCAGGGGAAATGGCAATCAGCCCCAGCATTTT. Protein: CASSGRGNGNQPQHF. Full variable domain (rest looked up from reference TRBV5-6 and TRBJ1-5): DAGVTQSPTHLIKTRGQQVTLRCSPKSGHDTVSWYQQALGQGPQFIFQYYEEEERQRGNFPDRFSGHQFPNYSSELNVNALLLGDSALYLCASSGRGNGNQPQHFGDGTRLSIL.